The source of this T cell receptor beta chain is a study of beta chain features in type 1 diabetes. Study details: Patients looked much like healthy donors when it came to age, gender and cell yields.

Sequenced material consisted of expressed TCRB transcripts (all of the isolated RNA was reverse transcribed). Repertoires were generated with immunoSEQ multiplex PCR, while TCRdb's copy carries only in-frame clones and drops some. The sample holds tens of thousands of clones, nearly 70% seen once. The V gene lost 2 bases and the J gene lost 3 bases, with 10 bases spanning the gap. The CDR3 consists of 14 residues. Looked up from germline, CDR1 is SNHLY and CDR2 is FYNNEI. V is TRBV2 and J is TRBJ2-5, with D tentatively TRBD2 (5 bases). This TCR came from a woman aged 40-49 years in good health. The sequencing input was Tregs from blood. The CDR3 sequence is CASSESSSEETQYF. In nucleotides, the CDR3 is TGTGCCAGCAGTGAATCTAGCTCGGAAGAGACCCAGTACTTC.